These T cell receptor beta chains were read from a single sample in a study of post-analysis software for immune sequencing data. Via MiXCR, TCRdb re-called the PCR reads, giving one row per CDR3 protein. The sample yields roughly 800,000 distinct CDR3 sequences, 25% to 30% seen once. The source material was blood. The receptors stem from a girl between 10 and 17 years old with multiple sclerosis. Both conserved end residues are part of each CDR3. A D gene is named only where the DNA matches it firmly. Expanded clones get a size class; other rows say once, few or many, or leave the size out.

TRBV20-1	many	TRBJ2-3	NA	TGCAGTGCTCGTCGCGGGGGCACAGATACGCAGTATTTT	CSARRGGTDTQYF
TRBV20-1	few	TRBJ2-1	NA	TGCAGCACCTGGCAGCGAGGGCAGTTCTTC	CSTWQRGQFF
TRBV6-2/TRBV6-3	few	TRBJ2-3	NA	TGTGCCAGCAGAAGGGACAGCACAGATACGCAGTATTTT	CASRRDSTDTQYF
TRBV18	NA	TRBJ2-7	NA	TGTGCCAGCTCACATAGACTAACGGAGAGGGGGGAGCAGTACTTC	CASSHRLTERGEQYF
TRBV5-5	few	TRBJ2-7	TRBD1	TGTGCCAGCAGCCTGACAGGGGGTGAGGGCGAGCAGTACTTC	CASSLTGGEGEQYF
TRBV4-3	few	TRBJ2-3	NA	TGCGCCAGCAGCCTGGGCCTTTTCAAAAGCACAGATACGCAGTATTTT	CASSLGLFKSTDTQYF
TRBV10-2	NA	TRBJ2-3	NA	TGCGCCAGCAGCGGACTGTCCCAAGGCACAGATACGCAGTATTTT	CASSGLSQGTDTQYF
TRBV9	NA	TRBJ2-5	TRBD2	TGTGCCAGCAGCGTAGAAACTAGCGGGATCCAAGAGACCCAGTACTTC	CASSVETSGIQETQYF
TRBV7-2	many	TRBJ2-4	TRBD1	TGTGCCAGCAGCCCCGGGAGGGACAGGGGGAAGTACTTC	CASSPGRDRGKYF
TRBV10-3	NA	TRBJ1-2	NA	TGTGCCATCAGCTGGGGGCAGGACTATGGCTACACCTTC	CAISWGQDYGYTF
TRBV21-1	NA	TRBJ2-7	NA	TGTGCCAGCAGCAAAGAGACCGGGGACAGCTACGAGCAGTACTTC	CASSKETGDSYEQYF
TRBV20-1	few	TRBJ2-1	NA	TGCAGTGCTAGACTCAGTGTATACAATGAGCAGTTCTTC	CSARLSVYNEQFF
TRBV4-3	few	TRBJ2-1	NA	TGCGCCAGCAGCCAAGACGCCTCATACAATGAGCAGTTCTTC	CASSQDASYNEQFF
TRBV6-1	many	TRBJ2-5	NA	TGTGCCAGCGTACTGAGCGGGCCGGGGGAGACCCAGTACTTC	CASVLSGPGETQYF
TRBV12-3/TRBV12-4	NA	TRBJ2-1	NA	TGTGCCAGCAGTTTAACCCGAGGGTCCAATGAGCAGTTCTTC	CASSLTRGSNEQFF
TRBV6-5	many	TRBJ2-3	TRBD2	TGTGCCAGCAGCCCCCGGCGCGGGGGAAGCACAGATACGCAGTATTTT	CASSPRRGGSTDTQYF
TRBV20-1	NA	TRBJ1-5	NA	TGCAGTGCTAGAGATTTTGTCGTTGGGAATCAGCCCCAGCATTTT	CSARDFVVGNQPQHF
TRBV20-1	NA	TRBJ2-6	NA	TGCAGTGCTAGTTTGTGGGACTCTGGGGCCAACGTCCTGACTTTC	CSASLWDSGANVLTF
TRBV12-3/TRBV12-4	NA	TRBJ2-1	TRBD2	TGTGCCAGCAGTTTACGTAGCGGGCGGGCCAATGAGCAGTTCTTC	CASSLRSGRANEQFF
TRBV27	few	TRBJ2-7	NA	TGTGCCAGCAGTTTTGACAGGTCCTACGAGCAGTACTTC	CASSFDRSYEQYF
TRBV6-2/TRBV6-3	NA	TRBJ2-1	TRBD2	TGTGCCAGCAGTGCTCTAGCGGGAGCCCACAATGAGCAGTTCTTC	CASSALAGAHNEQFF
TRBV12-3/TRBV12-4	NA	TRBJ2-2	NA	TGTGCCAGCAGTATGACCGGGGAGCTGTTTTTT	CASSMTGELFF
TRBV9	NA	TRBJ1-2	NA	TGTGCCAGCGGCGTAGGGTTACAAAACTATGGCTACACCTTC	CASGVGLQNYGYTF
TRBV20-1	many	TRBJ2-5	NA	TGCAGTGCTAGCCAAGTACGTTACCAGGAGACCCAGTACTTC	CSASQVRYQETQYF
TRBV5-1	NA	TRBJ1-2	TRBD1	TGCGCCAGCGGACACGCTGGGACAGAAGTTAACTATGGCTACACCTTC	CASGHAGTEVNYGYTF
TRBV11-1	NA	TRBJ1-2	TRBD1	TGTGCCAGCAGCTCGGCCGGAAGAGGACAGGGCTTCAACTATGGCTACACCTTC	CASSSAGRGQGFNYGYTF
TRBV24-1	NA	TRBJ2-2	NA	TGTGCCACCAGTGATTTCGGCGGGATGAACACCGGGGAGCTGTTTTTT	CATSDFGGMNTGELFF
TRBV7-2	NA	TRBJ1-5	NA	TGTGCCAGCAGTCCAACGGAAAGGAGCAATCAGCCCCAGCATTTT	CASSPTERSNQPQHF
TRBV7-9	NA	TRBJ2-4	NA	TGTGCCAGCAGCCTGGACAGTATAGCCAAAAACATTCAGTACTTC	CASSLDSIAKNIQYF
TRBV6-1	few	TRBJ1-1	NA	TGTGCCACCGCCGTCGACAGGTATAACACTGAAGCTTTCTTT	CATAVDRYNTEAFF
TRBV7-8	few	TRBJ2-1	TRBD2	TGTGCCAGCAGCCTCCGGGACTACTACAATGAGCAGTTCTTC	CASSLRDYYNEQFF
TRBV10-3	NA	TRBJ2-7	NA	TGTGCCATCAGTGCCGGGGCAGGGGTAATCCACGAGCAGTACTTC	CAISAGAGVIHEQYF
TRBV7-2	NA	TRBJ1-1	NA	TGTGCCAGCAGCTTAGGAGGGATGGGTGAAGCTTTCTTT	CASSLGGMGEAFF
TRBV5-1	NA	TRBJ1-2	NA	TGCGCCAGCAGCTCTGGATTGCCTTCTTATGGCTACACCTTC	CASSSGLPSYGYTF
TRBV7-2	many	TRBJ2-6	NA	TGTGCCAGCAGCTTAATGGGTCTAGCTGGGGCCAACGTCCTGACTTTC	CASSLMGLAGANVLTF
TRBV29-1	NA	TRBJ1-2	NA	TGCAGCGTTGAAGAGGGAGGTGGCTGCACCTTC	CSVEEGGGCTF
TRBV7-2	few	TRBJ2-7	TRBD2	TGTGCCAGCAGCTTAGGGGCTAGCGGCCCATACGAGCAGTACTTC	CASSLGASGPYEQYF
TRBV11-2	few	TRBJ2-3	TRBD2	TGTGCCAGCAGAGTAGCGGGAGGGCCAACAGATACGCAGTATTTT	CASRVAGGPTDTQYF
TRBV6-1	NA	TRBJ2-5	NA	TGTGCCAGCAGTGAGATAACAGAGACCCAGTACTTC	CASSEITETQYF
TRBV9	once	TRBJ2-2	TRBD1	TGTGCCAGCAGCATGACAGGGGACGTCGCCGGGGAGCTGTTTTTT	CASSMTGDVAGELFF
TRBV9	NA	TRBJ2-3	TRBD1	TGTGCCAGCAGCGTTTGGACAGGGGGGGGTTCTAGCACAGATACGCAGTATTTT	CASSVWTGGGSSTDTQYF
TRBV15	NA	TRBJ1-2	TRBD1	TGTGCCACCAGCAGAGTTGGGACAGGGGACTATGGCTACACCTTC	CATSRVGTGDYGYTF
TRBV20-1	NA	TRBJ2-5	TRBD2	TGCAGTGCAGCGGGACTAGCGGAACAAGAGACCCAGTACTTC	CSAAGLAEQETQYF
TRBV18	many	TRBJ2-5	NA	TGTGCCAGCTCTGACAGCCAAGAGACCCAGTACTTC	CASSDSQETQYF
TRBV7-9	many	TRBJ2-5	TRBD2	TGTGCCAGCACCCAGGGACTAACGGAGGTAGAGACCCAGTACTTC	CASTQGLTEVETQYF
TRBV12-3/TRBV12-4	few	TRBJ2-1	TRBD1	TGTGCCAGCAGGATGACAGGGGATGCCTACAATGAGCAGTTCTTC	CASRMTGDAYNEQFF
TRBV29-1	NA	TRBJ2-5	NA	TGCAGCGTTGACAGGGAGGCTGGAGAGACCCAGTACTTC	CSVDREAGETQYF
TRBV12-3/TRBV12-4	NA	TRBJ1-1	TRBD1	TGTGCCAGCAGTTTCCGGACAGGGGGACGTGAAGCTTTCTTT	CASSFRTGGREAFF
TRBV6-1	NA	TRBJ2-7	NA	TGTGCCAGCAGTGGGTCATTGAACCTCCCCTACGAGCAGTACTTC	CASSGSLNLPYEQYF
TRBV14	NA	TRBJ2-4	TRBD1	TGTGCCAGCAGCCAAGCGGAAGGCGGGACAGGGCGTAAGAGCATTCAGTACTTC	CASSQAEGGTGRKSIQYF